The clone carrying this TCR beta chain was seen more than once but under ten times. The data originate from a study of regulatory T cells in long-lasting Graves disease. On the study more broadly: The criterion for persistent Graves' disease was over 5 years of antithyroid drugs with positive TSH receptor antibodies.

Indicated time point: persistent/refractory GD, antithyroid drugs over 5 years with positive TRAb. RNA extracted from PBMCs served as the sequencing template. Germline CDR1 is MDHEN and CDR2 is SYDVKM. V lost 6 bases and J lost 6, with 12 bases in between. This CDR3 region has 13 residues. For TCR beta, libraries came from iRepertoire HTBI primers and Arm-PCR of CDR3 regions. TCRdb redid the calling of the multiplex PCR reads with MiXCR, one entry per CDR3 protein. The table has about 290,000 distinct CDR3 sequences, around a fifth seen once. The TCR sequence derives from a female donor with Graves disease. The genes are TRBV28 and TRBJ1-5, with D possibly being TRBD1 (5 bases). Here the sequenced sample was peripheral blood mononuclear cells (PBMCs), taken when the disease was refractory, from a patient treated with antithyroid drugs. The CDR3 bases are TGTGCCAGCAGAGACAGTATGGGTCAGCCCCAGCATTTT. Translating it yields CASRDSMGQPQHF.